One and the same sample provided the 9 T cell receptor beta chains below, sequenced in a study of shared clonotypes between healthy human individuals. Assay: immunoSEQ multiplex PCR; the TCRdb copy retains only in-frame clones and omits some. The sample shows fewer than 650,000 clones, around 76% of them seen only once. Material: PBMCs. These TCRs come from a woman aged 40 to 55 in good health. Some clones in this sample may be carry-over from other donors' samples.

This chain connects TRBV29-1 to TRBJ1-1; tentatively, D is TRBD1 (5 bases). CDR1 is SQVTM and CDR2 is ANQGSEA in the germline V gene. The CDR3 length is 16 residues. V lost 8 bases and J lost 2, with 24 bases in between. CDR3 nucleotide sequence: TGCAGCACCGAAGGCACGCTCCAGGGCCTTAACACTGAAGCTTTCTTT. This codes for CSTEGTLQGLNTEAFF.

This clone was seen a handful of times. V usage is TRBV6-5 and J usage is TRBJ2-5; D remains unclear. The CDR3 has 16 residues. Germline assignment: CDR1 MNHEY and CDR2 SVGAGI. Trimming pared 0 bases from V and 1 base from J, leaving 12 bases between. In DNA form, the CDR3 reads TGTGCCAGCAGTTACTCTCCTTGGACGGCCCAAGAGACCCAGTACTTC. It translates to CASSYSPWTAQETQYF.

V and J are TRBV2 and TRBJ2-7, with 8 bases fitting TRBD1. The CDR3 contains 16 residues. From germline, CDR1 is SNHLY and CDR2 FYNNEI. V shed 6 bases, J shed 2 bases, and the junction held 12 bases outside the gene matches. Here the CDR3 reads CASRYSAGTGAYEQYF. DNA for the CDR3: TGTGCCAGCAGATACTCGGCCGGGACAGGAGCCTACGAGCAGTACTTC.

The chain uses TRBV30 and TRBJ1-2; TRBD1 is a possible D gene (6 bases). The ends were cut back, 3 bases at V and 2 bases at J, with 16 bases in the middle. The CDR3 contains 15 residues. The germline V gene encodes CDR1 GTSNPN and CDR2 SVGIG (reference sequence). The CDR3 is CAWSPGQPYNYGYTF. CDR3 nucleotide sequence: TGTGCCTGGAGCCCCGGACAGCCTTACAACTATGGCTACACCTTC.

CDR3 sequence (DNA): TGTGCCAGCAGTACCCGACAGGGGGGTGAAGCTTTCTTT. This gives the protein CASSTRQGGEAFF. The V and J genes are TRBV27 and TRBJ1-1; the match to TRBD1 covers 9 bases. Looked up from germline, CDR1 is MNHEY and CDR2 is SMNVEV (reference sequence). The CDR3 has 13 residues. The V gene end was trimmed by 5 bases and the J gene end by 7 bases; junction bases not matched to a gene: 5.

This rearrangement joins TRBV9 to TRBJ1-2; D is undetermined. The CDR3 runs 14 residues. Trimming shortened V by 2 bases and J by 8 bases, and 16 bases separated the two germline ends. The germline V gene encodes CDR1 SGDLS and CDR2 YYNGEE. CDR3 sequence reads: CASSVGGPQGGYTF. CDR3 nucleotide sequence: TGTGCCAGCAGCGTCGGCGGGCCCCAAGGAGGCTACACCTTC.

The CDR3: CASSGQGGGYYEQYF. The CDR3 DNA sequence: TGTGCCAGCAGCGGGCAGGGCGGGGGGTACTACGAGCAGTACTTC. The rearrangement uses TRBV2 and TRBJ2-7; 8 bases align to TRBD2. The CDR3 is made up of 15 amino acids. The trim removed 6 bases at V and 3 bases at J, leaving 10 bases unmatched. In germline, CDR1 is SNHLY, CDR2 FYNNEI.

The V call is TRBV2, the J call TRBJ2-7; possibly TRBD2 for D (6 bases). This CDR3 comprises 11 residues. V was pared by 6 bases and J by 7 bases, with 10 bases between. Germline values: CDR1 SNHLY, CDR2 FYNNEI. The CDR3 here is CASRYSGEQYF. The CDR3 coding sequence is TGTGCCAGCAGATATAGCGGAGAGCAGTACTTC.

This clone has at least ten counts. CDR3 region: CASSLGVPSYEQYF. Written as DNA, the CDR3 is TGTGCCAGCAGCCTGGGGGTCCCCTCCTACGAGCAGTACTTC. The gene calls are TRBV13 and TRBJ2-7; D tentatively fits TRBD1 or TRBD2 (5 bases each). V lost 5 bases, J lost 0 bases, and 11 bases lay in between. Germline V gene lookup returns CDR1 PRHDT and CDR2 FYEKMQ (reference sequence). This CDR3 has 14 amino acids.